This T cell receptor beta chain was recorded in a study of cytomegalovirus exposure and HLA in healthy donors. This clone was seen once. Its antigen is unidentified. Overall study findings and caveats: A later analysis reported that several of the most significant clusters appeared to be linked to common viral pathogens, among them Epstein-Barr virus.

PCR primers comprised 60 Vbeta and 13 Jbeta primers. The method was immunoSEQ multiplex PCR; TCRdb's version includes in-frame clones alone and lacks a portion of them. The sample carries more than 85,000 clones, 79% recorded once. The J segment lost 2 bases and the V segment lost 0 bases, leaving 2 bases of the junction unmatched. This CDR3 contains 15 residues. CDR1 is MNHEY, CDR2 SMNVEV, per germline (reference sequence). J is TRBJ1-2 and V is TRBV27, with 8 positions matching TRBD1. Sequencing was performed on PBMCs. The sequence was obtained from a female donor in good health and CMV-seropositive. The CDR3 DNA reads as TGTGCCAGCAGTTTATCGACAGGGGTAAACTATGGCTACACCTTC. Its protein product is CASSLSTGVNYGYTF.